This passage covers 20 T cell receptor beta chains from one sample sequenced in a study of blood T cell repertoires in COVID-19. TCRdb keeps only in-frame clones here, not all; method: immunoSEQ multiplex PCR. The sample lists 300,000 or so clones; around 86% were seen once. The sequenced sample consisted of peripheral blood. The receptors were gathered from a man in his 70s with acute or convalescent COVID-19.

This clone has only one observation. The chain joins TRBV11-2 to TRBJ2-5, with a possible D match to TRBD2 (6 bases). CDR3 length equals 15 residues. Germline V gene lookup returns CDR1 SGHAT and CDR2 FQNNGV. The V gene lost 4 bases and the J gene lost 0 bases, with 12 bases spanning the gap. This chain's CDR3 is CASSSRRDYQETQYF. For the CDR3, the DNA is TGTGCCAGCAGCTCCAGACGGGACTACCAAGAGACCCAGTACTTC.

This chain uses TRBV7-9 with TRBJ2-7; D ambiguous. The length of the CDR3 is 12 residues. Germline V gene lookup returns CDR1 SEHNR and CDR2 FQNEAQ (reference sequence). V shed 5 bases and J shed 1 base, with 6 bases lying between them. The CDR3: CASSPESYEQYF. CDR3 in DNA: TGTGCCAGCAGCCCCGAGTCCTACGAGCAGTACTTC.

This clone was seen just once. The chain uses TRBV7-2 and TRBJ2-1; D might be TRBD2 (6 bases). CDR1 is SGHTA, CDR2 FQGNSA, per germline. Trimming left V 4 bases short and J 12 bases short, with 22 bases between. The CDR3 has 15 amino acids. Here the CDR3 reads CASSSHRDSRLGQFF. The CDR3 nucleotides are TGTGCCAGCAGCTCCCACCGGGACTCCCGTTTGGGGCAGTTCTTC.

The chain joins TRBV19 to TRBJ2-7, with D maybe TRBD1 (6 bases). There are 16 residues in the CDR3. Trimming stripped 5 bases from V and 3 bases from J, with 20 bases between. Germline-derived CDR1 and CDR2 are LNHDA and SQIVND (reference sequence). The CDR3 spells CASSLRPGHQHYEQYF. CDR3 DNA sequence: TGTGCCAGTAGTTTACGGCCGGGACACCAACACTACGAGCAGTACTTC.

The chain uses TRBV29-1 and TRBJ2-1, with 10 positions matching TRBD1. The CDR3 is 14 residues long. With V trimmed by 6 bases and J by 8 bases, 10 bases remained unmatched. The V gene's germline CDR1 is SQVTM and CDR2 ANQGSEA. The CDR3 is CSVNPGQGRHEQFF. The CDR3 DNA sequence: TGCAGCGTGAACCCGGGACAGGGGAGGCATGAGCAGTTCTTC.

The chain carries TRBV5-5 and TRBJ1-1; TRBD1 is a possible D gene (5 bases). The CDR3 spans 13 residues. V lost 4 bases to trimming and J lost 5 bases, with 12 bases between them. Germline lookup yields CDR1 SGHKS and CDR2 YYEKEE (reference sequence). CDR3: CASSQQRGTEAFF. CDR3 DNA sequence: TGTGCCAGCAGCCAACAGCGGGGGACTGAAGCTTTCTTT.

CDR3 sequence: CASSTRRGGGDTQYF. The CDR3 region has the DNA TGCGCCAGTTCCACGAGGCGGGGGGGCGGTGATACGCAGTATTTT. The chain employs TRBV5-1 and TRBJ2-3; 9 positions agree with TRBD2. V gave up 8 bases and J gave up 6 bases; unmatched junction bases: 13. The germline CDR1 and CDR2 sequences are SGHRS and YFSETQ. The CDR3 loop spans 15 amino acids.

The chain carries TRBV9 and TRBJ2-3; 7 nucleotides align to TRBD2. The V gene's germline CDR1 is SGDLS and CDR2 YYNGEE. The V segment lost 0 bases and the J segment 1 base; nucleotides outside the gene matches: 2. The CDR3 runs to 15 residues. The CDR3 DNA reads as TGTGCCAGCAGCGTAGATAGCGGGCGCACAGATACGCAGTATTTT. Translating it yields CASSVDSGRTDTQYF.

This clone was counted once. This chain connects TRBV7-2 to TRBJ2-5; D unclear. CDR1 is SGHTA and CDR2 is FQGNSA in the germline V gene. The ends were cut back, 2 bases at V and 1 base at J, with 17 bases in the middle. The CDR3 spans 17 residues. CDR3 protein: CASSLNFVSAIQETQYF. CDR3 DNA: TGTGCCAGCAGCTTAAACTTTGTAAGCGCGATCCAAGAGACCCAGTACTTC.

As DNA, the CDR3 is TGCAGCGTTGGAGGGGGCGGGAACTCCTACGAGCAGTACTTC. This gives the protein CSVGGGGNSYEQYF. The chain employs TRBV29-1 and TRBJ2-7; weak D call: TRBD1 (7 bases). CDR1 is SQVTM, CDR2 ANQGSEA, per germline. The CDR3 is 14 residues long. Trimming left V 4 bases short and J 0 bases short, with 13 bases between.

The chain has TRBV28 and TRBJ2-5, with no clear D. The germline V gene has CDR1 MDHEN and CDR2 SYDVKM. The CDR3 loop spans 11 amino acids. Trimming cost V 5 bases and J 7 bases, with 8 bases left between them. Written as DNA, the CDR3 is TGTGCCAGCAGTGATACAACGACCCAGTACTTC. Its translation is CASSDTTTQYF.

This chain links TRBV2 with TRBJ2-5, with D uncertain. The CDR3 is made up of 12 amino acids. CDR1 is SNHLY and CDR2 is FYNNEI in the germline V gene. The ends were cut back, 7 bases at V and 0 bases at J, with 6 bases in the middle. As DNA, the CDR3 is TGTGCCAGCACCGTAGACCAAGAGACCCAGTACTTC. Amino acids: CASTVDQETQYF.

This clone was detected once. Other DNA sequences of this sample code for an identical CDR3. This chain links TRBV19 with TRBJ1-4; TRBD1 matches at 9 bases. V trimming: 6 bases; J trimming: 6 bases; junction bases outside the gene matches: 8. The CDR3 is 15 amino acids. Germline values: CDR1 LNHDA, CDR2 SQIVND (reference sequence). The CDR3 is CASSPPGQGYEKLFF. Here the CDR3 DNA reads TGTGCCAGTAGCCCACCGGGACAGGGCTATGAAAAACTGTTTTTT.

The chain employs TRBV6-2 or TRBV6-3 and TRBJ2-1; perhaps TRBD2 as D (5 bases). CDR1 and CDR2 from the germline V gene are MNHEY and SVGEGT. V was trimmed by 6 bases and J by 8 bases, leaving 20 bases between them. This CDR3 region has 15 residues. The CDR3 loop is CASSPLRLARDEQFF. CDR3 nucleotide sequence: TGTGCCAGCAGCCCGCTTCGGCTAGCAAGGGATGAGCAGTTCTTC.

For this clone: Other DNA sequences in this specimen translate into the identical CDR3. This chain links TRBV5-1 with TRBJ2-3; 7 bases fit TRBD1. The trim removed 0 bases at V and 5 bases at J, leaving 3 bases unmatched. Germline CDR1 and CDR2: SGHRS and YFSETQ. The CDR3 runs 14 residues. CDR3 sequence: CASSLGRGRDTQYF. The CDR3 nucleotides are TGCGCCAGCAGCTTGGGTAGGGGGCGAGATACGCAGTATTTT.

The chain employs TRBV6-5 and TRBJ2-1, with D unresolved. Germline lookup yields CDR1 MNHEY and CDR2 SVGAGI. The V end was cut by 6 bases, the J end by 4 bases, with 10 bases between. This CDR3 spans 13 amino acids. CDR3 residues: CASSPDLYNEQFF. The CDR3 region has the DNA TGTGCCAGCAGCCCCGACTTATACAATGAGCAGTTCTTC.

The chain carries TRBV7-9 and TRBJ2-1; 12 bases are shared with TRBD1. V gave up 5 bases and J gave up 10 bases; unmatched junction bases: 3. CDR1 is SEHNR and CDR2 is FQNEAQ in the germline V gene (reference sequence). This CDR3 is 13 amino acids long. The CDR3 DNA reads as TGTGCCAGCAGCCCCGGGACAGGGGGCGAGCAGTTCTTC. Translated: CASSPGTGGEQFF.

The chain couples TRBV6-5 to TRBJ2-3, with D possibly being TRBD1 (5 bases). CDR3 size: 13 residues. V gave up 6 bases and J gave up 3 bases, with 10 bases separating them. Germline CDR1 MNHEY, CDR2 SVGAGI. The CDR3 here is CASRETETDTQYF. The CDR3 nucleotides are TGTGCCAGCAGAGAGACAGAGACAGATACGCAGTATTTT.

This clone was counted a single time. The chain carries TRBV5-1 and TRBJ1-2; 9 nucleotides agree with TRBD1. In germline, CDR1 is SGHRS, CDR2 YFSETQ. With 0 bases clipped from V and 7 bases from J, the junction kept 4 bases outside the gene matches. This CDR3 region has 14 residues. CDR3 coding DNA: TGCGCCAGCAGCTTGGGTGACAGGGGGTTTGGCTACACCTTC. It specifies CASSLGDRGFGYTF.

The chain uses TRBV7-6 and TRBJ1-4; D is perhaps TRBD1 (6 bases). Trimming left V 5 bases short and J 0 bases short, with 13 bases between. The germline V gene encodes CDR1 SGHVS and CDR2 FNYEAQ. The CDR3 sequence is 16 residues long. The CDR3 coding sequence is TGTGCCAGCAGCCCCGGGACACCAGCAACTAATGAAAAACTGTTTTTT. As protein: CASSPGTPATNEKLFF.